The 17 T cell receptor beta chains reported below all come from one sample, sequenced in a study of blood T cell repertoires in COVID-19. The repertoire was sequenced with immunoSEQ multiplex PCR; TCRdb's copy has only in-frame clones and lacks some. The repertoire holds roughly 450,000 clones, about 90% seen once, with less than 0.75% in the top ten. The sequenced sample was PBMCs or T cells enriched from blood (not recorded which). These TCRs come from a man aged 18-30 years who had recovered from COVID-19.

This chain uses TRBV28 with TRBJ2-1; 7 nucleotides align to TRBD1. The CDR3 covers 15 residues. With 5 bases clipped from V and 3 bases from J, the junction kept 7 bases outside the gene matches. Germline V gives CDR1 MDHEN, CDR2 SYDVKM. This chain's CDR3 is CASSRQGFGYNEQFF. The CDR3 DNA sequence: TGTGCCAGCAGTAGACAGGGATTTGGCTACAATGAGCAGTTCTTC.

V is TRBV12-3 or TRBV12-4 and J is TRBJ1-1; possible D gene TRBD1, 5 bases. The V gene lost 2 bases and the J gene lost 7 bases, with 11 bases spanning the gap. The CDR3 totals 13 residues. CDR3 residues: CASSLRQGIEAFF. The CDR3 coding sequence is TGTGCCAGCAGTTTACGGCAGGGCATTGAAGCTTTCTTT.

The chain has TRBV7-3 and TRBJ1-2; no clear D gene. CDR3 length equals 13 residues. Germline assignment: CDR1 SGHTA and CDR2 FQGTGA. V lost 0 bases and J 7 bases, leaving 9 bases between the germline ends. The chain's CDR3 is CASSLTGSGGYTF. The CDR3, as DNA: TGTGCCAGCAGCTTAACAGGGAGTGGTGGCTACACCTTC.

The chain has TRBV7-9 and TRBJ2-1; 9 nucleotides match TRBD2. The trim removed 3 bases at V and 3 bases at J, leaving 6 bases unmatched. CDR1 and CDR2 (germline): SEHNR, FQNEAQ (reference sequence). CDR3 length equals 16 residues. CDR3 amino acids: CASSFSGGEHYNEQFF. The CDR3 DNA follows: TGTGCCAGCAGCTTTAGCGGGGGAGAGCACTACAATGAGCAGTTCTTC.

The rearrangement links TRBV27 to TRBJ1-5; perhaps TRBD1 as D (5 bases). V was trimmed by 5 bases and J by 4 bases, leaving 9 bases between them. This CDR3 has 13 residues. In germline, CDR1 is MNHEY, CDR2 SMNVEV (reference sequence). This chain's CDR3 is CASSPRQNQPQHF. The DNA for the CDR3 is TGTGCCAGCAGTCCCCGACAGAATCAGCCCCAGCATTTT.

J is TRBJ2-1 and V is TRBV29-1; 9 bases match TRBD1. Germline V CDR1 and CDR2: SQVTM, ANQGSEA. The CDR3 extends over 11 amino acids. V was clipped by 7 bases and J by 7 bases; unmatched bases: 2. The CDR3 loop reads CSADRGNEQFF. The CDR3 DNA sequence: TGCAGCGCTGACAGGGGGAATGAGCAGTTCTTC.

The V call is TRBV3-1 (or the pseudogene TRBV3-2), the J call TRBJ1-2; no clear D. The V gene's germline CDR1 is LGHDT and CDR2 YNNKEL (reference sequence). Deletions cut 3 bases from V and 2 bases from J, with 10 bases between. The CDR3 is 14 residues long. CDR3 loop: CASSHGAGNYGYTF. CDR3 bases: TGTGCCAGCAGCCACGGAGCGGGCAACTATGGCTACACCTTC.

This clone appeared a single time. This rearrangement joins TRBV5-1 to TRBJ1-1; 7 bases are a match to TRBD1. The V gene end was trimmed by 8 bases and the J gene end by 0 bases; junction bases not matched to a gene: 10. The length of the CDR3 is 15 residues. Germline values: CDR1 SGHRS, CDR2 YFSETQ. CDR3 sequence (DNA): TGCGCCAGTTCAGCTTTCGACAGGGTGAACACTGAAGCTTTCTTT. As protein: CASSAFDRVNTEAFF.

This chain links TRBV7-9 with TRBJ1-5, with TRBD1 identical over 9 bases. V dropped 4 bases and J dropped 0; count of bases not matched to a gene: 7. CDR3 length equals 17 residues. Germline V gene sequence: CDR1 SEHNR, CDR2 FQNEAQ (reference sequence). The CDR3 bases are TGTGCCAGCAGCTCGACCGACAGGGGGAGTAGCAATCAGCCCCAGCATTTT. Its translation is CASSSTDRGSSNQPQHF.

This chain links TRBV28 with TRBJ2-1; D uncertain. The CDR3 runs 11 residues. Germline-derived CDR1 and CDR2 are MDHEN and SYDVKM. The ends were cut back, 5 bases at V and 9 bases at J, with 8 bases in the middle. The CDR3 nucleotides are TGTGCCAGCAGTACAAGAATTGAGCAGTTCTTC. It codes for CASSTRIEQFF.

V gene TRBV2 combines with J gene TRBJ2-3, with 8 bases fitting TRBD2. The ends lost 2 bases at V and 4 bases at J; junction bases unmatched: 2. Germline V gene sequence: CDR1 SNHLY, CDR2 FYNNEI. The CDR3 is 14 residues long. CDR3 residues: CASSELRGADTQYF. The CDR3 DNA sequence: TGTGCCAGCAGTGAATTGCGGGGGGCAGATACGCAGTATTTT.

The chain joins TRBV3-1 (or the pseudogene TRBV3-2) to TRBJ1-2; D perhaps matches TRBD1 (6 bases). Looked up from germline, CDR1 is LGHDT and CDR2 is YNNKEL (reference sequence). V was pared by 4 bases and J by 8 bases, with 26 bases between. This CDR3 is 17 amino acids long. CDR3: CASSLTGLLVYPGGYTF. The DNA for the CDR3 is TGTGCCAGCAGCCTCACAGGGTTATTGGTCTACCCGGGAGGCTACACCTTC.

J is TRBJ1-2 and V is TRBV27; TRBD1 agrees at 9 bases. Germline V CDR1 and CDR2: MNHEY, SMNVEV (reference sequence). The CDR3 has 15 amino acids. Trimming cost V 6 bases and J 6 bases; bases outside gene matches: 11. The CDR3 DNA reads as TGTGCCAGCAGCGCGGGACAGGGATTTTCCGATGGCTACACCTTC. Translation gives CASSAGQGFSDGYTF.

The rearrangement uses TRBV11-3 and TRBJ2-1; 8 nucleotides align to TRBD2. This CDR3 comprises 15 residues. Germline V gene sequence: CDR1 SGHNT, CDR2 YENEEA. The V and J ends lost 1 base and 9 bases, in that order; junction bases with no gene match: 8. The CDR3 region has the DNA TGTGCCAGCAGCTTAGTCACGGGGGGGCAGGGTGAGCAGTTCTTC. Translation gives CASSLVTGGQGEQFF.

This chain connects TRBV28 to TRBJ2-7, with a tentative D call TRBD1 (6 bases). Germline V gene data show CDR1 as MDHEN and CDR2 as SYDVKM. The CDR3 runs 15 residues. Deletions cut 7 bases from V and 2 bases from J, with 18 bases between. The DNA for the CDR3 is TGTGCCAGCACCCAACCACAGGGATCGGCCTACGAGCAGTACTTC. This codes for CASTQPQGSAYEQYF.

In its sample, this clone was seen a few times. The V call is TRBV7-3, the J call TRBJ2-1; TRBD2 matches at 8 bases. The CDR3 totals 15 residues. After removal of 6 bases from V and 6 bases from J, the junction contained 10 bases not matched to a gene. Germline CDR1 is SGHTA and CDR2 is FQGTGA. The CDR3 DNA reads as TGTGCCAGCAGTGTTTTTGCGGGAGGAGGCAATGAGCAGTTCTTC. It encodes CASSVFAGGGNEQFF.

The table lists this clone with a few counts. The V call is TRBV4-1, the J call TRBJ2-7; a weak D match, TRBD1 (5 bases). The V gene lost 0 bases and the J gene lost 5 bases, with 8 bases spanning the gap. From germline, CDR1 is MGHRA and CDR2 YSYEKL. The CDR3 runs to 13 residues. The CDR3 bases are TGCGCCAGCAGCCAAGAACCCAGGGACGAGCAGTACTTC. Its protein is CASSQEPRDEQYF.